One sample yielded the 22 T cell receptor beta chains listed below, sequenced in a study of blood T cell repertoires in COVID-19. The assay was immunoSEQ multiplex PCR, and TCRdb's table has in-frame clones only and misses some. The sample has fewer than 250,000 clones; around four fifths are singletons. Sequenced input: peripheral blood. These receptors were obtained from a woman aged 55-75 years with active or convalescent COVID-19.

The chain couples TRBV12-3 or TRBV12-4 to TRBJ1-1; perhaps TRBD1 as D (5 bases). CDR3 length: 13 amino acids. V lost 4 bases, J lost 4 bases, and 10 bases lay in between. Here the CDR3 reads CASSSQVITEAFF. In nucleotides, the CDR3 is TGTGCCAGCAGTTCACAGGTGATCACTGAAGCTTTCTTT.

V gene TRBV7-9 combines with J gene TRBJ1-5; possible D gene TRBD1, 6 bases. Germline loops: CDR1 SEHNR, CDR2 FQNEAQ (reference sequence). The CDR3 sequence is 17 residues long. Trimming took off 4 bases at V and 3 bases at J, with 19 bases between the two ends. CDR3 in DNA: TGTGCCAGCAGCTATTCAGGGGATGGTCTTAACAATCAGCCCCAGCATTTT. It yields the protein CASSYSGDGLNNQPQHF. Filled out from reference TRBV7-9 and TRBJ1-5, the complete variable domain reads DTGVSQNPRHKITKRGQNVTFRCDPISEHNRLYWYRQTLGQGPEFLTYFQNEAQLEKSRLLSDRFSAERPKGSFSTLEIQRTEQGDSAMYLCASSYSGDGLNNQPQHFGDGTRLSIL.

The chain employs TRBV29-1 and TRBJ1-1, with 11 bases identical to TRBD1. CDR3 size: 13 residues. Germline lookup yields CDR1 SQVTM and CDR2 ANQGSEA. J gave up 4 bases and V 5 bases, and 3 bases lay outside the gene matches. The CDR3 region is CSVSGTGGTEAFF. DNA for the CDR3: TGCAGCGTTTCCGGGACAGGGGGCACTGAAGCTTTCTTT.

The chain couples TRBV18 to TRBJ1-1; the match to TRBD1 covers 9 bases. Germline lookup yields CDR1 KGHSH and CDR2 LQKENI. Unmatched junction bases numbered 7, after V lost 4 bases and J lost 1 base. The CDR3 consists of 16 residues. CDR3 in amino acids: CASSLLRGQGNTEAFF. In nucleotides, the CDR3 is TGTGCCAGCTCACTACTACGGGGACAGGGGAACACTGAAGCTTTCTTT. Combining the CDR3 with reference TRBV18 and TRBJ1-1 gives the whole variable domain NAGVMQNPRHLVRRRGQEARLRCSPMKGHSHVYWYRQLPEEGLKFMVYLQKENIIDESGMPKERFSAEFPKEGPSILRIQQVVRGDSAAYFCASSLLRGQGNTEAFFGQGTRLTVV.

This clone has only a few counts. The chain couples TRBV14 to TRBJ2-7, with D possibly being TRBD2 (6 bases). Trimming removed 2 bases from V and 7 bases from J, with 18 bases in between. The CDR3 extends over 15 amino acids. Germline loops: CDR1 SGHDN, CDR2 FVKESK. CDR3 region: CASSQYGARGAEQYF. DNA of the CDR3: TGTGCCAGCAGCCAATATGGTGCGCGGGGCGCGGAGCAGTACTTC.

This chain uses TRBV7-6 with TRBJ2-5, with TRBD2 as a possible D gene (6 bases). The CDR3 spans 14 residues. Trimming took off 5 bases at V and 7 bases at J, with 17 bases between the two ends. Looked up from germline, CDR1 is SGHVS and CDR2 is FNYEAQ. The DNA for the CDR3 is TGTGCCAGCAGCCTTTCTCGGGAGAGGGGGACCCAGTACTTC. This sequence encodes CASSLSRERGTQYF.

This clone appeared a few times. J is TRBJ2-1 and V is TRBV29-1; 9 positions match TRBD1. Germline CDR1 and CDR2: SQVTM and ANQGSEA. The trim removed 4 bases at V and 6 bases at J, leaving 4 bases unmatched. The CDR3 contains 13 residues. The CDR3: CSVVLGQGNEQFF. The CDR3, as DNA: TGCAGCGTTGTTCTGGGACAGGGCAATGAGCAGTTCTTC.

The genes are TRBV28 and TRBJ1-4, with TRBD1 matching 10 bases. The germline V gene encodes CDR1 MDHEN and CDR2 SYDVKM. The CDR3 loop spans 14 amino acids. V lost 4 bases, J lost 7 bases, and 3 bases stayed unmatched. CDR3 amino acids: CASSSDRGGEKLFF. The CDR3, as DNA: TGTGCCAGCAGTTCGGACAGGGGGGGTGAAAAACTGTTTTTT. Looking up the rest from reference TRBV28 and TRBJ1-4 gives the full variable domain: DVKVTQSSRYLVKRTGEKVFLECVQDMDHENMFWYRQDPGLGLRLIYFSYDVKMKEKGDIPEGYSVSREKKERFSLILESASTNQTSMYLCASSSDRGGEKLFFGSGTQLSVL.

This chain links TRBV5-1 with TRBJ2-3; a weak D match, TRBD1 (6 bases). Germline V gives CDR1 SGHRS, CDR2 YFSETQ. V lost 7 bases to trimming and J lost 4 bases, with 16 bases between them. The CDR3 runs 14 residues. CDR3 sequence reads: CASGTGSDADTQYF. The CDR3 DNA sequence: TGCGCCAGCGGAACAGGGTCAGATGCAGATACGCAGTATTTT.

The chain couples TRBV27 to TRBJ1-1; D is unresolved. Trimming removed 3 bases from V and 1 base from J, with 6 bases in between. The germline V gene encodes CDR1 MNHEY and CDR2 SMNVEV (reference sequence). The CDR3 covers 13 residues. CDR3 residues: CASSFRRNTEAFF. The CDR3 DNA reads TGTGCCAGCAGTTTTCGGAGGAACACTGAAGCTTTCTTT.

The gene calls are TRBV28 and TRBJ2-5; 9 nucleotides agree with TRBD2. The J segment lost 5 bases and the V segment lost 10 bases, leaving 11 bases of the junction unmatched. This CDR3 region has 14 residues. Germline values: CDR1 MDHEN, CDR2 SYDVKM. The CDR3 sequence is CATTIAGVGETQYF. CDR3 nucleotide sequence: TGTGCCACCACCATAGCGGGAGTCGGGGAGACCCAGTACTTC.

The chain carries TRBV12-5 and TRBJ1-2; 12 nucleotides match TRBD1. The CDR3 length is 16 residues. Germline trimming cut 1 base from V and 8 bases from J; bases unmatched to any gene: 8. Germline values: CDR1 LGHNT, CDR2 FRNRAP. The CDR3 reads CASGLAPGQGARGYTF. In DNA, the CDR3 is TGTGCTAGTGGTTTGGCCCCGGGACAGGGGGCTCGAGGCTACACCTTC. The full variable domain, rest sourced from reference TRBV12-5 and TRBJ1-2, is DARVTQTPRHKVTEMGQEVTMRCQPILGHNTVFWYRQTMMQGLELLAYFRNRAPLDDSGMPKDRFSAEMPDATLATLKIQPSEPRDSAVYFCASGLAPGQGARGYTFGSGTRLTVV.

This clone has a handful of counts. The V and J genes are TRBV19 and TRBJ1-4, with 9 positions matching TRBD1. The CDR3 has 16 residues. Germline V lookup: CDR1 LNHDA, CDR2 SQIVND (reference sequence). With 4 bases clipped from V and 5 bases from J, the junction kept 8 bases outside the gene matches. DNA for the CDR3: TGTGCCAGTAGTAAAAGGACAGGGGTTGCGAATGAAAAACTGTTTTTT. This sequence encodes CASSKRTGVANEKLFF. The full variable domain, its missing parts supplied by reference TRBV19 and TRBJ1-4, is DGGITQSPKYLFRKEGQNVTLSCEQNLNHDAMYWYRQDPGQGLRLIYYSQIVNDFQKGDIAEGYSVSREKKESFPLTVTSAQKNPTAFYLCASSKRTGVANEKLFFGSGTQLSVL.

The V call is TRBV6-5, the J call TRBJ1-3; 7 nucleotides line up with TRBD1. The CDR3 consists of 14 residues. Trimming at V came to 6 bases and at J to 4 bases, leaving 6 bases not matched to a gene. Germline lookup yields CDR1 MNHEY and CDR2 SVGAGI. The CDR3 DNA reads TGTGCCAGCAGAAACAGGGGAAGCGGAAACACCATATATTTT. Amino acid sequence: CASRNRGSGNTIYF.

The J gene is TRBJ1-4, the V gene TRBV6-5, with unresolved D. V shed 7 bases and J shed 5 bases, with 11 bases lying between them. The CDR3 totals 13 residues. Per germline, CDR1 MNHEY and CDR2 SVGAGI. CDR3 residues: CASTQSLNEKLFF. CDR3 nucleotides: TGTGCCAGCACACAGAGTCTGAATGAAAAACTGTTTTTT.

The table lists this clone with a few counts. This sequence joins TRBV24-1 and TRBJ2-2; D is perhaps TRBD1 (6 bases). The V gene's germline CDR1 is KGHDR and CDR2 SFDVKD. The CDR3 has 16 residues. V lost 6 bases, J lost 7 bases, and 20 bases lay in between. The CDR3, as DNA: TGTGCCACCAGTACTGAACAGGGTACGGTCTTCGGGGAGCTGTTTTTT. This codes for CATSTEQGTVFGELFF.

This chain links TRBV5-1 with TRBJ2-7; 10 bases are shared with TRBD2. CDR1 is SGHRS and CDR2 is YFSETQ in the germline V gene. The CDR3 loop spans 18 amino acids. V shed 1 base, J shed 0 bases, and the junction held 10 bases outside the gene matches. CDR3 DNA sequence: TGCGCCAGCAGCTTGAGAGCGGGAGGGACCCCCAGCTCCTACGAGCAGTACTTC. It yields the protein CASSLRAGGTPSSYEQYF.

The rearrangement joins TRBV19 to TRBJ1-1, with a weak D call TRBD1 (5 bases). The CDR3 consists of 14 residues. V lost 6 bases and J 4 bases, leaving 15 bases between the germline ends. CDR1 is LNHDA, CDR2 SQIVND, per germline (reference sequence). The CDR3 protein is CASSVGPWGTEAFF. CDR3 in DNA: TGTGCCAGTAGCGTGGGGCCGTGGGGCACTGAAGCTTTCTTT.

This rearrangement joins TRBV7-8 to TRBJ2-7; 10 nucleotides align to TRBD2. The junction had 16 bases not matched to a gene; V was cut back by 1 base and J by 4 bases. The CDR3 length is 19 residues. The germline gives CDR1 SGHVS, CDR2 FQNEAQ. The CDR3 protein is CASSLGGLAGVLSGYEQYF. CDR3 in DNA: TGTGCCAGCAGCTTAGGGGGGCTAGCGGGAGTACTCAGCGGGTACGAGCAGTACTTC. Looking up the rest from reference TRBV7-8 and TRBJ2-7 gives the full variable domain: GAGVSQSPRYKVAKRGQDVALRCDPISGHVSLFWYQQALGQGPEFLTYFQNEAQLDKSGLPSDRFFAERPEGSVSTLKIQRTQQEDSAVYLCASSLGGLAGVLSGYEQYFGPGTRLTVT.

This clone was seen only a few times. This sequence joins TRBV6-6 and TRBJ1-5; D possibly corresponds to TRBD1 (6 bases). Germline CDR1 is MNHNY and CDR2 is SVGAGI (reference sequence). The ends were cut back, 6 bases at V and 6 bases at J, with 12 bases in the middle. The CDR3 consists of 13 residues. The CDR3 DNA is TGTGCCAGCAGAACAGGGTCCGGTCAGCCCCAGCATTTT. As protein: CASRTGSGQPQHF.

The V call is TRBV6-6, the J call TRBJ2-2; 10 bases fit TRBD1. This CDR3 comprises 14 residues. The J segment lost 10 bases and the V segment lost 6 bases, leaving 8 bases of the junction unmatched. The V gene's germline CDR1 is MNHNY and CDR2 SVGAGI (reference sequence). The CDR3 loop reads CASSRDRGREELFF. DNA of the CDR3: TGTGCCAGCAGCCGGGACAGGGGAAGGGAGGAGCTGTTTTTT.

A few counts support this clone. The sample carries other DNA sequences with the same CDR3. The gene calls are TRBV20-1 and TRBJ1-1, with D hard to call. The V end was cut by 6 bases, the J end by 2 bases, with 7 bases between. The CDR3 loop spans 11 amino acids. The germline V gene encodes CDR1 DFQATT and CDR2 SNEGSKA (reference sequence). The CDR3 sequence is CSAAENTEAFF. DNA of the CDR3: TGCAGTGCCGCAGAAAACACTGAAGCTTTCTTT.